These 18 T cell receptor beta chains were sequenced from one sample in a study of beta chain features in type 1 diabetes. Study-wide results and limits: TCRB CDR3s were moderately but significantly shorter in Type 1 diabetes patients in all four CD4+ subsets.

Investigators reverse transcribed all isolated RNA, so they sequenced expressed TCRB transcripts. Profiling relied on immunoSEQ multiplex PCR, and the TCRdb table lists in-frame clones only, not all of them. This repertoire shows 150,000 to 200,000 clones, approximately 9% found once; its top ten account for 0.45% to 0.55%. These receptors have no known antigen. The sample taken for sequencing was central memory CD4+ T cells from blood. The receptors originated from a woman under 30 with type 1 diabetes.

This clone was seen more than once but under ten times. Other DNA sequences in the sample encode the same CDR3. The rearrangement joins TRBV7-2 to TRBJ2-1; a weak D match, TRBD2 (6 bases). The length of the CDR3 is 15 residues. With 0 bases removed from V and 3 bases from J, the gap between germline ends came to 9 bases. Germline CDR1 and CDR2: SGHTA and FQGNSA. Written as DNA, the CDR3 is TGTGCCAGCAGCTTAGCGGGAGCGGGCTACAATGAGCAGTTCTTC. This sequence encodes CASSLAGAGYNEQFF.

The chain is built from TRBV7-2 and TRBJ2-2, with 7 bases aligning to TRBD1. The CDR3 is 13 residues long. V shed 6 bases and J 5 bases; nucleotides not matched to a gene: 3. Looked up from germline, CDR1 is SGHTA and CDR2 is FQGNSA. The CDR3 sequence: CASRTGWTGELFF. The CDR3 region has the DNA TGTGCCAGCAGGACAGGGTGGACCGGGGAGCTGTTTTTT.

This clone has a handful of counts. J is TRBJ2-7 and V is TRBV18; TRBD2 matches at 8 bases. J was trimmed by 1 base and V by 6 bases; bases with no gene match: 11. The CDR3 has 16 residues. Germline CDR1 is KGHSH and CDR2 is LQKENI. CDR3 bases: TGTGCCAGCTCGCATGACTCACTAGCGGAGTCCTACGAGCAGTACTTC. Protein: CASSHDSLAESYEQYF.

This clone was seen a few times. V usage is TRBV11-3 and J usage is TRBJ1-1; no definite D call. The germline V gene has CDR1 SGHNT and CDR2 YENEEA. The V and J ends lost 3 bases and 4 bases respectively, with 12 bases between them. The CDR3 loop spans 14 amino acids. The CDR3 DNA reads TGTGCCAGCAGCTTGACGGGGTCGAGCACTGAAGCTTTCTTT. It codes for CASSLTGSSTEAFF.

In this sample, this clone turned up a few times. The chain links TRBV2 to TRBJ2-4; no clear D gene. Trimming stripped 7 bases from V and 0 bases from J, with 13 bases between. The CDR3 spans 15 residues. CDR1 is SNHLY, CDR2 FYNNEI, per germline. CDR3 residues: CASNTERLAKNIQYF. The CDR3 DNA is TGTGCCAGCAATACCGAACGACTAGCCAAAAACATTCAGTACTTC.

This clone was seen only a few times. The chain is built from TRBV27 and TRBJ2-7; no clear D gene. CDR1 and CDR2 from the germline V gene are MNHEY and SMNVEV (reference sequence). This CDR3 region has 15 residues. Trimming removed 1 base at V and 1 base at J, with 11 bases between. In DNA form, the CDR3 reads TGTGCCAGCAGTTTATATTCTACTGAGTCCTACGAGCAGTACTTC. This sequence encodes CASSLYSTESYEQYF.

The rearrangement links TRBV4-3 to TRBJ2-2; the D is unclear. CDR1 is LGHNA, CDR2 YSLEER, per germline. With 4 bases removed from V and 0 bases from J, the gap between germline ends came to 3 bases. The CDR3 sequence is 13 residues long. The CDR3 DNA follows: TGCGCCAGCAGCCCCACGAACACCGGGGAGCTGTTTTTT. Translated: CASSPTNTGELFF.

This clone was counted between two and nine times. The gene calls are TRBV25-1 and TRBJ2-7; D possibly corresponds to TRBD1 (5 bases). In germline, CDR1 is MGHDK, CDR2 SYGVNS. This CDR3 comprises 13 residues. Trimming removed 1 base at V and 3 bases at J, with 7 bases between. The CDR3 DNA reads as TGTGCCAGCAGTGAATGGCAGGGCTACGAGCAGTACTTC. It specifies CASSEWQGYEQYF.

In this sample, this clone turned up a few times. The V and J genes are TRBV5-4 and TRBJ2-7, with TRBD2 matching 7 bases. Germline lookup yields CDR1 SGHNT and CDR2 YYREEE (reference sequence). Unmatched junction bases numbered 6, after V lost 7 bases and J lost 2 bases. This CDR3 comprises 13 residues. The CDR3 region is CASQRDYTYEQYF. In nucleotides, the CDR3 is TGTGCCAGCCAGCGGGACTATACCTACGAGCAGTACTTC.

The gene calls are TRBV7-2 and TRBJ2-5; TRBD1 matches at 9 bases. In germline, CDR1 is SGHTA, CDR2 FQGNSA. Trimming at V came to 5 bases and at J to 5 bases, leaving 9 bases not matched to a gene. The CDR3 length is 15 residues. This CDR3 is CASSEGTGTVETQYF. In nucleotides, the CDR3 is TGTGCCAGCAGCGAGGGGACAGGGACCGTGGAGACCCAGTACTTC.

V and J are TRBV4-1 and TRBJ2-1; 9 nucleotides line up with TRBD1. Germline-derived CDR1 and CDR2 are MGHRA and YSYEKL. With 4 bases clipped from V and 9 bases from J, the junction kept 7 bases outside the gene matches. The CDR3 is 14 residues long. The CDR3, as DNA: TGCGCCAGCAGCCCGGGACAGGGATTTTCTGAGCAGTTCTTC. It translates to CASSPGQGFSEQFF.

The table lists this clone with a few counts. V is TRBV11-3 and J is TRBJ2-3, with D tentatively TRBD2 (6 bases). The V gene's germline CDR1 is SGHNT and CDR2 YENEEA. The V gene lost 5 bases and the J gene lost 2 bases, with 8 bases spanning the gap. This CDR3 is 13 amino acids long. The CDR3 sequence is CASSGGLTDTQYF. CDR3 DNA: TGTGCCAGCAGCGGGGGACTCACAGATACGCAGTATTTT.

The chain combines TRBV9 with TRBJ1-2, with D uncertain. The V end lost 0 bases, the J end lost 4 bases, and 10 bases lay between the germline ends. CDR3 length equals 14 residues. Germline V gives CDR1 SGDLS, CDR2 YYNGEE. The CDR3 DNA sequence: TGTGCCAGCAGCGTAGATGGGGAGGGCTATGGCTACACCTTC. It codes for CASSVDGEGYGYTF.

This clone came up a few times. The chain is built from TRBV10-1 and TRBJ2-5, with a tentative D call TRBD2 (5 bases). The CDR3 length is 13 residues. Germline CDR1 WNHNN, CDR2 SYGVQD (reference sequence). V lost 0 bases to trimming and J lost 5 bases, with 7 bases between them. The CDR3 DNA sequence: TGCGCCAGCAGTGAGTCCGGGGTTGAGACCCAGTACTTC. The encoded protein is CASSESGVETQYF.

V gene TRBV10-3 combines with J gene TRBJ1-4; D is unresolved. Deletions cut 10 bases from V and 8 bases from J, with 20 bases between. Germline assignment: CDR1 ENHRY and CDR2 SYGVKD. The CDR3 loop spans 14 amino acids. In nucleotides, the CDR3 is TGTGCCAGCAGGCTTTTGGACGGAGGGGAAAAACTGTTTTTT. This sequence encodes CASRLLDGGEKLFF.

This clone was counted only a few times. V gene TRBV29-1 combines with J gene TRBJ2-7; D call uncertain. Trimming stripped 3 bases from V and 3 bases from J, with 9 bases between. The CDR3 runs 12 residues. Germline CDR1 reads SQVTM; CDR2 reads ANQGSEA. This chain's CDR3 is CSVERTGYEQYF. CDR3 coding DNA: TGCAGCGTTGAGCGCACCGGCTACGAGCAGTACTTC.

This clone was counted only a few times. The chain combines TRBV25-1 with TRBJ2-7, with a tentative D call TRBD1 (7 bases). Germline lookup yields CDR1 MGHDK and CDR2 SYGVNS. The V end was cut by 4 bases, the J end by 6 bases, with 19 bases between. The CDR3 has 15 amino acids. The chain's CDR3 is CASSGGQVGGTEQYF. The DNA of the CDR3 is TGTGCCAGCAGTGGAGGACAGGTTGGAGGGACCGAGCAGTACTTC.

Many counts were recorded for this clone. The V and J genes are TRBV28 and TRBJ2-1; 8 nucleotides agree with TRBD2. The CDR3 is 14 residues long. The germline CDR1 and CDR2 sequences are MDHEN and SYDVKM. V dropped 7 bases and J dropped 2; count of bases not matched to a gene: 4. The CDR3 region is CASTTGGAYNEQFF. In nucleotides, the CDR3 is TGTGCCAGCACCACGGGGGGGGCCTACAATGAGCAGTTCTTC.